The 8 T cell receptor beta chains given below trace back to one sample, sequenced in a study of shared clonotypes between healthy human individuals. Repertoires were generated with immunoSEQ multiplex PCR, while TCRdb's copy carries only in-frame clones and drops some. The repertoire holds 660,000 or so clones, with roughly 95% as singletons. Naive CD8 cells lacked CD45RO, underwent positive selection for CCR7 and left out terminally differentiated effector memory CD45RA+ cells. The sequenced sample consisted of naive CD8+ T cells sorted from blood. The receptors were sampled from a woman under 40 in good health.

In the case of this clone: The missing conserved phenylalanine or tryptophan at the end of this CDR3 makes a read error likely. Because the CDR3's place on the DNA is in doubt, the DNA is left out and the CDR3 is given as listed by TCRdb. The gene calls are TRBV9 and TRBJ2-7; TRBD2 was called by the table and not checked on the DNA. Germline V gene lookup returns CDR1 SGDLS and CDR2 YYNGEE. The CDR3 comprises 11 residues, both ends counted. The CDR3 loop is CASSHGTSGSQ.

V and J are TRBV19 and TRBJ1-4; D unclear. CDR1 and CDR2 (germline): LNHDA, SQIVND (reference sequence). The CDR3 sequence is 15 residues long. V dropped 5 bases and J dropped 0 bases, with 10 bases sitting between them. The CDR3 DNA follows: TGTGCCAGTAGTCGGACCGTCGCAACTAATGAAAAACTGTTTTTT. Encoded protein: CASSRTVATNEKLFF.

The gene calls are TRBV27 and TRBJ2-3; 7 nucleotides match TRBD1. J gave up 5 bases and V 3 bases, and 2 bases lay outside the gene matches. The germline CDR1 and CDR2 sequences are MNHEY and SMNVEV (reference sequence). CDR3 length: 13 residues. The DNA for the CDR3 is TGTGCCAGCAGTTTTACAGGGGTAGATACGCAGTATTTT. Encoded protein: CASSFTGVDTQYF.

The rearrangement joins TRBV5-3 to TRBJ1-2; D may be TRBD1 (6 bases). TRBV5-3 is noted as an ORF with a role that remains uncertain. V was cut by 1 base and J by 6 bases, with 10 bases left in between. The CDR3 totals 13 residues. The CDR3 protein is CARSLYREHGYTF. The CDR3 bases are TGTGCCAGAAGCTTGTACAGGGAGCATGGCTACACCTTC.

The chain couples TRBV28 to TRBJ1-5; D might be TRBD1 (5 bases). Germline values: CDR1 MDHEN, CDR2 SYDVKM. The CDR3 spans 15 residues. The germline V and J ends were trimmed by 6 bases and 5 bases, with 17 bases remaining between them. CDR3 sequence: CASRLGGQGHQPQHF. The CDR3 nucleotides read TGTGCCAGCAGGCTCGGAGGGCAGGGTCATCAGCCCCAGCATTTT.

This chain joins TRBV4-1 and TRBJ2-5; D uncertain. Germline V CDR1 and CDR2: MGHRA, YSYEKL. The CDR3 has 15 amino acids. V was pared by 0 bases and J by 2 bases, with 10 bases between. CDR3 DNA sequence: TGCGCCAGCAGCCAAGATCTCACCAGACAAGAGACCCAGTACTTC. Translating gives CASSQDLTRQETQYF.

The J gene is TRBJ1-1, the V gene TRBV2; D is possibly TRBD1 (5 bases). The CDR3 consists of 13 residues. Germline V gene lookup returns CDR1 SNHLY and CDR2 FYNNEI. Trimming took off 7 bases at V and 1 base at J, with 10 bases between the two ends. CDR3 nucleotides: TGTGCCAGCACTCTCAGGGAGAACACTGAAGCTTTCTTT. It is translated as CASTLRENTEAFF. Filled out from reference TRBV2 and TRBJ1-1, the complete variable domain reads EPEVTQTPSHQVTQMGQEVILRCVPISNHLYFYWYRQILGQKVEFLVSFYNNEISEKSEIFDDQFSVERPDGSNFTLKIRSTKLEDSAMYFCASTLRENTEAFFGQGTRLTVV.

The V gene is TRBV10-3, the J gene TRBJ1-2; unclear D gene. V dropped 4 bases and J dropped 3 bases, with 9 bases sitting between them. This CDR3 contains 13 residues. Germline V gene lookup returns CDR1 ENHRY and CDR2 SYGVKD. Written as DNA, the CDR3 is TGTGCCATCAGTGTAAACAGATACTATGGCTACACCTTC. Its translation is CAISVNRYYGYTF.